The 20 T cell receptor beta chains below come from one sample, sequenced in a study of blood T cells in healthy people across ages. With a J-beta primer mix and a sample-barcoded 5' primer, a second PCR ran about 6 to 11 cycles. One entry per CDR3 protein results from TCRdb running MiXCR on the 5' RACE reads. Counted here are some 710,000 distinct CDR3 sequences, around a fifth occurring once; the ten biggest clones make up around a fifth. Sequencing was performed on blood. The receptors shown here come from a man between 65 and 85 years old in good health.

V gene TRBV28 combines with J gene TRBJ2-3, with D possibly matching TRBD1 (6 bases). Trimming shortened V by 4 bases and J by 2 bases, and 10 bases separated the two germline ends. The CDR3 is 14 residues long. Germline V CDR1 and CDR2: MDHEN, SYDVKM. CDR3 in DNA: TGTGCCAGCAGTTCCGGACAGTTCACAGATACGCAGTATTTT. It specifies CASSSGQFTDTQYF.

In this sample, this clonotype turned up a few times. The rearrangement uses TRBV5-1 and TRBJ2-3; D is unresolved. There are 15 residues in the CDR3. Germline loops: CDR1 SGHRS, CDR2 YFSETQ. The V gene lost 0 bases and the J gene lost 5 bases, with 13 bases spanning the gap. The CDR3 sequence is CASSLEPAPGDTQYF. CDR3 coding DNA: TGCGCCAGCAGCTTGGAGCCAGCGCCCGGAGATACGCAGTATTTT.

The rearrangement joins TRBV11-3 to TRBJ2-3; 10 bases fit TRBD2. With V trimmed by 5 bases and J by 5 bases, 10 bases remained unmatched. Germline V gene lookup returns CDR1 SGHNT and CDR2 YENEEA. This CDR3 is built from 16 residues. The CDR3, as DNA: TGTGCCAGCAGCGTCCGACTAGCGGGTCAGAGAGATACGCAGTATTTT. Its protein is CASSVRLAGQRDTQYF.

The gene calls are TRBV7-9 and TRBJ2-7; possible D gene TRBD2, 5 bases. TRBJ2-1 matches the DNA end more closely, so the J call is doubtful. In germline, CDR1 is SEHNR, CDR2 FQNEAQ (reference sequence). The CDR3 contains 14 residues. The CDR3 spells CASSSGGGSIEQFF. Written as DNA, the CDR3 is TGTGCCAGCAGCTCGGGCGGAGGATCGATTGAGCAGTTCTTC.

The V and J genes are TRBV12-3 or TRBV12-4 and TRBJ2-7; D assignment may be TRBD1 or TRBD2 (6 bases each). The V and J ends lost 5 bases and 6 bases respectively, with 26 bases between them. The CDR3 extends over 17 amino acids. The CDR3 is CASSPGGHLDPFFEQYV. CDR3 DNA sequence: TGTGCCAGCAGTCCCGGGGGACACTTGGACCCCTTTTTCGAGCAGTACGTC.

This clonotype was counted a few times. The V and J genes are TRBV5-1 and TRBJ2-4; D is uncertain. The CDR3 totals 13 residues. CDR1 is SGHRS, CDR2 YFSETQ, per germline. V gave up 0 bases and J gave up 3 bases, with 4 bases separating them. The CDR3: CASSLADKNIQYF. CDR3 nucleotides: TGCGCCAGCAGCTTGGCAGACAAAAACATTCAGTACTTC.

The chain is built from TRBV7-8 and TRBJ1-1; 8 bases map to TRBD1. The J segment lost 0 bases and the V segment lost 5 bases, leaving 11 bases of the junction unmatched. Germline CDR1 is SGHVS and CDR2 is FQNEAQ. The CDR3 contains 17 residues. The DNA for the CDR3 is TGTGCCAGCAGCCCGGACAGGGCGGCCCAATTGAACACTGAAGCTTTCTTT. Its protein is CASSPDRAAQLNTEAFF.

This clonotype was counted between two and nine times. The CDR3 here is CASGLAGVDEQFF. CDR3 nucleotide sequence: TGTGCCAGTGGACTAGCGGGGGTCGATGAGCAGTTCTTC. The J gene is TRBJ2-7, the V gene TRBV7-9; TRBD2 matches 13 bases. The end of the DNA fits TRBJ2-1 better, so the J call may be wrong. From germline, CDR1 is SEHNR and CDR2 FQNEAQ (reference sequence). This CDR3 spans 13 amino acids.

V and J are TRBV5-6 and TRBJ2-3; D remains ambiguous. The CDR3 loop spans 12 amino acids. Trimming pared 3 bases from V and 8 bases from J, leaving 10 bases between. From germline, CDR1 is SGHDT and CDR2 YYEEEE. The CDR3 spells CASSSIIRTQYF. CDR3 nucleotide sequence: TGTGCCAGCAGCTCCATTATACGTACGCAGTATTTT.

This clonotype came up a few times. This chain joins TRBV4-1 and TRBJ1-2, with unresolved D. The CDR3 extends over 16 amino acids. Trimming took off 0 bases at V and 1 base at J, with 12 bases between the two ends. The germline V gene encodes CDR1 MGHRA and CDR2 YSYEKL. CDR3 in amino acids: CASSQDHLNLNYGYTF. For the CDR3, the DNA is TGCGCCAGCAGCCAAGATCACCTCAACCTTAACTATGGCTACACCTTC.

This clonotype was observed many times. The rearrangement joins TRBV4-1 to TRBJ2-4, with D perhaps matching TRBD2 (6 bases). Germline values: CDR1 MGHRA, CDR2 YSYEKL. Trimming removed 0 bases at V and 0 bases at J, with 24 bases between. The CDR3 runs to 21 residues. CDR3 bases: TGCGCCAGCAGCCAAGACCCTTCGGGTCTAGCGTTGGCGGTAGCCAAAAACATTCAGTACTTC. Translation: CASSQDPSGLALAVAKNIQYF.

The sample holds a few counts of this clonotype. V gene TRBV12-3 or TRBV12-4 combines with J gene TRBJ1-3; no clear D gene. Trimming cost V 3 bases and J 4 bases, with 7 bases left between them. This CDR3 spans 13 amino acids. The CDR3, as DNA: TGTGCCAGCAGTTTGTTTCAGGGAAACACCATATATTTT. Amino acids: CASSLFQGNTIYF.

This clonotype was recorded once. This chain links TRBV4-1 with TRBJ1-1; D is ambiguous. The germline V gene has CDR1 MGHRA and CDR2 YSYEKL. The CDR3 consists of 15 residues. The V gene lost 0 bases and the J gene lost 5 bases, with 13 bases spanning the gap. The CDR3 DNA reads TGCGCCAGCAGCCAAGAGCAAGAAGTAGGTACTGAAGCTTTCTTT. Translated: CASSQEQEVGTEAFF.

This clonotype was seen a handful of times. The genes are TRBV18 and TRBJ2-7; no reliable D call. The closer fit of TRBJ2-1 to the DNA end suggests the J call may be wrong. The germline V gene encodes CDR1 KGHSH and CDR2 LQKENI. This CDR3 spans 14 amino acids. CDR3 bases: TGTGCCAGCTCACCCGTTCTGGGCCTGAATGAGCAGTTCTTC. Residues: CASSPVLGLNEQFF.

The chain is built from TRBV5-1 and TRBJ2-1, with 10 bases identical to TRBD2. The CDR3 consists of 15 residues. CDR1 is SGHRS and CDR2 is YFSETQ in the germline V gene. J was trimmed by 8 bases and V by 1 base; bases with no gene match: 6. As DNA, the CDR3 is TGCGCCAGCAGCTTGTTTCCTAGCGGGAGAGATGAGCAGTTCTTC. Its protein product is CASSLFPSGRDEQFF.

In this sample, this clonotype turned up a few times. The V gene is TRBV7-7, the J gene TRBJ2-3; D is tentatively TRBD1 or TRBD2 (6 bases each). Trimming pared 6 bases from V and 4 bases from J, leaving 14 bases between. There are 14 residues in the CDR3. Germline V gives CDR1 SSHAT, CDR2 FNYEAQ (reference sequence). This chain's CDR3 is CASSQTGGADTQYF. CDR3 in DNA: TGTGCCAGCAGTCAAACCGGGGGCGCAGATACGCAGTATTTT.

This clonotype has more than one count but fewer than ten. The chain combines TRBV10-3 with TRBJ1-2; D is undetermined. The CDR3 runs to 15 residues. CDR1 ENHRY and CDR2 SYGVKD come from the germline V gene. V shed 4 bases and J shed 8 bases, with 20 bases lying between them. The CDR3 here is CAISGGESVGDGYTF. The CDR3 coding sequence is TGTGCCATCAGTGGTGGGGAGTCAGTAGGTGACGGCTACACCTTC.

The chain combines TRBV6-6 with TRBJ1-5; D is perhaps TRBD1 (5 bases). This CDR3 comprises 14 residues. Trimming removed 2 bases from V and 7 bases from J, with 12 bases in between. Per germline, CDR1 MNHNY and CDR2 SVGAGI (reference sequence). In DNA, the CDR3 is TGTGCCAGCAGTTACGGAGAGGGGCTGCAGCCCCAGCATTTT. The encoded protein is CASSYGEGLQPQHF.

The table lists this clonotype with a few counts. The chain has TRBV6-6 and TRBJ2-3; TRBD2 might be the D (5 bases). V was clipped by 5 bases and J by 7 bases, with 19 bases between them. CDR1 is MNHNY, CDR2 SVGAGI, per germline (reference sequence). CDR3 length equals 15 residues. DNA for the CDR3: TGTGCCAGCAGTAACATGAGGGCTACCGATAATACGCAGTATTTT. It codes for CASSNMRATDNTQYF.

V and J are TRBV20-1 and TRBJ1-2; D is uncertain. The CDR3 covers 12 residues. Germline V gives CDR1 DFQATT, CDR2 SNEGSKA (reference sequence). In DNA, the CDR3 is TGCAGCGAGAGACTGGTCGGTGATGGCTACACCTTC. Translation: CSERLVGDGYTF.